This is a list of T cell receptor beta chains from one sample in a study of neoadjuvant anti-PD-1 for oral cavity cancer. TCRdb keeps only in-frame clones here, not all; method: immunoSEQ multiplex PCR. The sample contains about 14,000 clones, about 70% of which appear only once. Sequences were derived from PBMCs, sampled after nivolumab (anti-PD-1) treatment. The source is a person between 40 and 85 years old with oral cavity squamous cell carcinoma. Each CDR3 is given with its conserved first and last residue. The order of the fields is V gene, J gene, clone size, D gene, CDR3 DNA, CDR3 protein. A D gene is named only where the DNA matches it firmly. The size of a clone is reported for some rows only, either as once, few or many, or as a class for expanded clones.

TRBV5-6,TRBJ1-1,NA,NA,TGTGCCAGCAGCTTTCTCAGGGGGAACACTGAAGCTTTCTTT,CASSFLRGNTEAFF
TRBV27,TRBJ2-7,NA,NA,TGTGCCAGCAGTCCGCTTACAGGGAACCCCTACGAGCAGTACTTC,CASSPLTGNPYEQYF
TRBV6-1,TRBJ1-2,once,NA,TGTGCCAGCACCCTAAGGGGCGGATCCTATGGCTACACCTTC,CASTLRGGSYGYTF
TRBV18,TRBJ1-4,few,NA,TGTGCCAGCTCACCACGCCAGGGGACTAATGAAAAACTGTTTTTT,CASSPRQGTNEKLFF
TRBV27,TRBJ1-2,NA,NA,TGTGCCACCAAATACAGGGAAGGAGGCTACACCTTC,CATKYREGGYTF
TRBV7-9,TRBJ1-4,NA,NA,TGTGCCAGCAGCTTATCGCCGATTGTGGGGGAAAAACTGTTTTTT,CASSLSPIVGEKLFF
TRBV9,TRBJ2-1,NA,NA,TGTGCCAGCAGCGTCCGGGACAATGAGCAGTTCTTC,CASSVRDNEQFF
TRBV28,TRBJ2-7,NA,TRBD2,TGTGCCAGCAGTTTAACCCCCAGAACAGCGGGGAATTCCTACGAGCAGTACTTC,CASSLTPRTAGNSYEQYF
TRBV30,TRBJ1-1,few,NA,TGTGCCTGGAGTCTCCAGGGGAACACTGAAGCTTTCTTT,CAWSLQGNTEAFF
TRBV28,TRBJ2-7,NA,TRBD2,TGTGCCAGCAGACTGACTAGCGGGAGATCCTACGAGCAGTACTTC,CASRLTSGRSYEQYF
TRBV10-3,TRBJ2-2,NA,TRBD1,TGTGCCATCAGTGAGTTAGGGCCAGGGGGCACCGGGGAGCTGTTTTTT,CAISELGPGGTGELFF
TRBV19,TRBJ1-4,few,NA,TGTGCCAGTAGTATACGAATGGATGAAAAACTGTTTTTT,CASSIRMDEKLFF
TRBV2,TRBJ1-1,NA,NA,TGTGCCAGCAGTGGTAAGGGGAACACTGAAGCTTTCTTT,CASSGKGNTEAFF
TRBV7-9,TRBJ2-7,NA,NA,TGTGCCAGCAGCTTAGACGGCGAGCAGTACTTC,CASSLDGEQYF
TRBV14,TRBJ2-7,NA,TRBD2,TGTGCCAGCAGCCAAAAACTAGCGGGAGTAGACTACGAGCAGTACTTC,CASSQKLAGVDYEQYF
TRBV20-1,TRBJ2-7,NA,NA,TGCAGTGCTGCCGAACGGTACGAGCAGTACTTC,CSAAERYEQYF
TRBV6-5,TRBJ2-7,NA,NA,TGTGCCAGCATTAGGGCGGCGGGGATATACGAGCAGTACTTC,CASIRAAGIYEQYF
TRBV6-5,TRBJ1-1,NA,NA,TGTGCCAGCAGGACCCTGACAGGCGGGGAAAAAGCTTTCTTT,CASRTLTGGEKAFF
TRBV5-1,TRBJ2-1,NA,TRBD2,TGCGCCAGCAGCTTGGTGGGAGGGGAGCAGTTCTTC,CASSLVGGEQFF
TRBV11-2,TRBJ2-5,NA,TRBD2,TGTGCCAGCAGCCCACCGCGACTAGCGGGACAAGAGACCCAGTACTTC,CASSPPRLAGQETQYF
TRBV5-4,TRBJ2-7,NA,TRBD2,TGTGCCAGCAGCTTGGCTAGCGGGACCTACGAGCAGTACTTC,CASSLASGTYEQYF
TRBV9,TRBJ2-3,NA,NA,TGTGCCAGCAGCGTAGCAGGTAGCCCCACAGATACGCAGTATTTT,CASSVAGSPTDTQYF